This T cell receptor (beta chain) was retrieved from a study of cytotoxic CD8 clonotypes in ibrutinib-treated CLL. Across the whole study: After a median of around six years, about 14 patients stayed remitted and some twelve progressed; responses had been partial in about 24 and complete in 2. Following treatment for a median about 12 months, range 6 to 36, response samples were then taken.

CDR1 and CDR2 (germline): KGHSH, LQKENI. The junction had 2 bases not matched to a gene; V was cut back by 2 bases and J by 4 bases. The CDR3 length is 15 residues. Sequencing was performed with immunoSEQ multiplex PCR; in TCRdb, only in-frame clones are kept and a portion is missing. The top ten clones hold about 6% of a sample with about 300,000 clones, more than 70% of them seen once. The table lists this clone with a few counts. Its antigen is unknown. Study-level points and caveats: At the start, clonality exceeded age-matched healthy donors and followed circulating CD8+ T-cell counts. Sampling times, which were not matched between the groups, differed between sustained-remission patients and progressing patients.

This chain connects TRBV18 to TRBJ1-6; 7 bases match TRBD1. The specimen comprised PBMCs, sampled at disease progression, from a patient treated with ibrutinib. The source is a human donor with chronic lymphocytic leukemia. The CDR3 here is CASSPWDSYNSPLHF. DNA for the CDR3: TGTGCCAGCTCACCATGGGACAGTTATAATTCACCCCTCCACTTT.